The 7 T cell receptor beta chains presented below share a single source sample, sequenced in a study of T cells in narcolepsy. Repertoires were generated with immunoSEQ multiplex PCR, while TCRdb's copy carries only in-frame clones and drops some. The data contain about 40,000 clones, approximately 88% of them singletons. Sequenced material: CD45RA- memory CD4+ T cells from PBMCs. All receptors come from a human donor with narcolepsy.

This chain connects TRBV27 to TRBJ2-1; 10 bases agree with TRBD2. Per germline, CDR1 MNHEY and CDR2 SMNVEV (reference sequence). Unmatched junction bases numbered 1, after V lost 5 bases and J lost 6 bases. The CDR3 has 13 amino acids. CDR3 in amino acids: CASSPSGSNEQFF. The DNA of the CDR3 is TGTGCCAGCAGTCCTAGCGGGAGCAATGAGCAGTTCTTC.

The rearrangement links TRBV7-2 to TRBJ2-3; D is possibly TRBD2 (6 bases). Germline CDR1 is SGHTA and CDR2 is FQGNSA. Trimming shortened V by 3 bases and J by 5 bases, and 12 bases separated the two germline ends. CDR3 length: 14 amino acids. The CDR3 loop reads CASSFYLSGDTQYF. Written as DNA, the CDR3 is TGTGCCAGCAGCTTTTACCTTAGCGGAGATACGCAGTATTTT.

The rearrangement joins TRBV6-4 to TRBJ1-5, with D tentatively TRBD1 (6 bases). CDR1 and CDR2 (germline): MRHNA, SNTAGT. V was trimmed by 5 bases and J by 4 bases, leaving 21 bases between them. The CDR3 consists of 17 residues. CDR3 amino acids: CASSRFNRELPNQPQHF. The DNA for the CDR3 is TGTGCCAGCAGTCGATTCAACAGGGAATTACCAAATCAGCCCCAGCATTTT.

The rearrangement links TRBV6-5 to TRBJ2-7, with D possibly matching TRBD1 (6 bases). Germline loops: CDR1 MNHEY, CDR2 SVGAGI. Trimming left V 6 bases short and J 4 bases short, with 10 bases between. The CDR3 sequence is 12 residues long. The CDR3 DNA reads TGTGCCAGCAGACGGACAGTATACGAGCAGTACTTC. Protein sequence: CASRRTVYEQYF.

In this sample, this clone turned up a few times. This chain links TRBV2 with TRBJ1-5, with D maybe TRBD1 (5 bases). Germline V lookup: CDR1 SNHLY, CDR2 FYNNEI. The CDR3 has 15 residues. Trimming removed 8 bases at V and 1 base at J, with 15 bases between. CDR3 residues: CASRAGLKSNQPQHF. The CDR3 DNA sequence: TGTGCCAGCCGGGCGGGGCTGAAGAGCAATCAGCCCCAGCATTTT.

This chain joins TRBV2 and TRBJ2-2, with 8 bases matching TRBD1. V trimming: 2 bases; J trimming: 3 bases; junction bases outside the gene matches: 2. CDR1 and CDR2 (germline): SNHLY, FYNNEI. The length of the CDR3 is 15 residues. For the CDR3, the DNA is TGTGCCAGCAGTGAACAGGGGGCGGACACCGGGGAGCTGTTTTTT. Its translation is CASSEQGADTGELFF.

DNA of the CDR3: TGCAGCGGGCTGCAGGGGATGAACACTGAAGCTTTCTTT. This sequence encodes CSGLQGMNTEAFF. This sequence joins TRBV29-1 and TRBJ1-1; possible D gene TRBD1, 6 bases. V was shortened by 7 bases and J by 0 bases, with 12 bases between the two germline ends. The CDR3 covers 13 residues. Germline CDR1 is SQVTM and CDR2 is ANQGSEA. Complete variable domain (other parts from reference TRBV29-1 and TRBJ1-1): SAVISQKPSRDICQRGTSLTIQCQVDSQVTMMFWYRQQPGQSLTLIATANQGSEATYESGFVIDKFPISRPNLTFSTLTVSNMSPEDSSIYLCSGLQGMNTEAFFGQGTRLTVV.